Shown below are 30 T cell receptor beta chains from a single sample sequenced in a study of blood T cell repertoires in COVID-19. Clones were read by immunoSEQ multiplex PCR, and TCRdb kept only the in-frame ones, dropping some. The data hold 200,000 to 250,000 clones, with less than 90% observed a single time. The sequenced sample consisted of peripheral blood. The receptor source for this set is a woman between 50 and 59 years old with acute or convalescent COVID-19.

The J gene is TRBJ1-1, the V gene TRBV27; 7 bases fit TRBD1. The CDR3 has 15 amino acids. V shed 3 bases, J shed 4 bases, and the junction held 8 bases outside the gene matches. Per germline, CDR1 MNHEY and CDR2 SMNVEV (reference sequence). The CDR3 nucleotides are TGTGCCAGCAGTTTCCGACAGGGAGGTTTCACTGAAGCTTTCTTT. Amino acid sequence: CASSFRQGGFTEAFF.

The chain employs TRBV6-2 or TRBV6-3 and TRBJ1-2; tentative D call: TRBD1 (6 bases). Per germline, CDR1 MNHEY and CDR2 SVGEGT. CDR3 length equals 17 residues. V was trimmed by 5 bases and J by 0 bases, leaving 19 bases between them. CDR3 bases: TGTGCCAGCAGTCGTCCCCGACAGGCGGTTTCTAACTATGGCTACACCTTC. Its translation is CASSRPRQAVSNYGYTF.

Only one count was recorded for this clone. This chain joins TRBV3-1 (or the pseudogene TRBV3-2) and TRBJ1-3; 7 bases line up with TRBD1. The V gene's germline CDR1 is LGHDT and CDR2 YNNKEL (reference sequence). J was trimmed by 5 bases and V by 3 bases; bases with no gene match: 10. This CDR3 is built from 16 residues. The CDR3 DNA sequence: TGTGCCAGCAGCCACTCGGAAGGGGGCGCGAGAAACACCATATATTTT. It translates to CASSHSEGGARNTIYF.

The J gene is TRBJ1-1, the V gene TRBV3-1 (or the pseudogene TRBV3-2), with a weak D call TRBD1 (5 bases). The CDR3 is 13 residues long. V was pared by 4 bases and J by 6 bases, with 12 bases between. The germline gives CDR1 LGHDT, CDR2 YNNKEL (reference sequence). The CDR3 DNA sequence: TGTGCCAGCAGCCGAACAACAGGATCTGAAGCTTTCTTT. Translated, it gives CASSRTTGSEAFF.

The chain joins TRBV4-1 to TRBJ2-1, with 11 bases identical to TRBD1. The V and J ends lost 0 bases and 7 bases, in that order; junction bases with no gene match: 5. Germline V gives CDR1 MGHRA, CDR2 YSYEKL. The CDR3 sequence is 16 residues long. This chain's CDR3 is CASSQEGQGVTNEQFF. DNA for the CDR3: TGCGCCAGCAGCCAAGAGGGACAGGGGGTGACAAATGAGCAGTTCTTC.

The chain is built from TRBV11-2 and TRBJ1-2, with D possibly TRBD1 on 6 matching bases. The germline gives CDR1 SGHAT, CDR2 FQNNGV. The CDR3 is 14 residues long. Trimming removed 4 bases at V and 1 base at J, with 10 bases between. CDR3 region: CASSSSGHNYGYTF. The CDR3 bases are TGTGCCAGCAGCTCCTCGGGACATAACTATGGCTACACCTTC.

This rearrangement joins TRBV11-3 to TRBJ2-3; 7 bases align to TRBD1. Looked up from germline, CDR1 is SGHNT and CDR2 is YENEEA. Trimming cost V 3 bases and J 3 bases; bases outside gene matches: 3. CDR3 length: 14 amino acids. The CDR3 DNA sequence: TGTGCCAGCAGCTTTATGGGACAGACAGATACGCAGTATTTT. Its protein is CASSFMGQTDTQYF.

This clone has more than one count but fewer than ten. This chain uses TRBV11-3 with TRBJ1-2; TRBD1 matches 7 bases. Germline CDR1 reads SGHNT; CDR2 reads YENEEA. V gave up 4 bases and J gave up 8 bases; unmatched junction bases: 7. The CDR3 spans 13 residues. The CDR3 DNA is TGTGCCAGCAGCTCCGACAGGGACTTAGGCTACACCTTC. The encoded protein is CASSSDRDLGYTF.

J is TRBJ2-5 and V is TRBV30, with a tentative D call TRBD2 (6 bases). Trimming cost V 0 bases and J 4 bases, with 9 bases left between them. This CDR3 is built from 13 residues. The V gene's germline CDR1 is GTSNPN and CDR2 SVGIG (reference sequence). CDR3 loop: CAWSVVGLETQYF. The CDR3 bases are TGTGCCTGGAGTGTAGTGGGACTAGAGACCCAGTACTTC.

This clone was recorded once. In the same sample, other DNA sequences code for this CDR3. V gene TRBV7-2 combines with J gene TRBJ1-2; 10 bases line up with TRBD1. Trimming took 5 bases from V and 4 from J; bases not matched to a gene: 4. The CDR3 runs to 14 residues. Germline CDR1 reads SGHTA; CDR2 reads FQGNSA. The CDR3 DNA reads as TGTGCCAGCAGCCCGCGGACAGGGGGCTATGGCTACACCTTC. Amino acids: CASSPRTGGYGYTF.

The sample holds one count of this clone. This rearrangement joins TRBV7-2 to TRBJ2-7; D gene uncertain. Germline V gene data show CDR1 as SGHTA and CDR2 as FQGNSA. V gave up 0 bases and J gave up 0 bases, with 9 bases separating them. The CDR3 covers 15 residues. CDR3 bases: TGTGCCAGCAGCTTAGCGAATGACTTCTCCTACGAGCAGTACTTC. This encodes CASSLANDFSYEQYF.

The gene calls are TRBV18 and TRBJ1-1; D uncertain. Germline V gene sequence: CDR1 KGHSH, CDR2 LQKENI. The CDR3 sequence is 14 residues long. V lost 1 base and J 1 base, leaving 7 bases between the germline ends. CDR3 DNA: TGTGCCAGCTCACCACGTTCAGGGAACACTGAAGCTTTCTTT. Its translation: CASSPRSGNTEAFF.

The chain's CDR3 is CATSGTTGRQETQYF. For the CDR3, the DNA is TGTGCCACCAGCGGAACGACAGGGAGGCAAGAGACCCAGTACTTC. This rearrangement joins TRBV24-1 to TRBJ2-5; D is possibly TRBD1 (7 bases). The length of the CDR3 is 15 residues. V was pared by 7 bases and J by 2 bases, with 16 bases between. Germline CDR1 reads KGHDR; CDR2 reads SFDVKD.

This clone has a handful of counts. This chain uses TRBV29-1 with TRBJ2-7; 8 bases agree with TRBD1. CDR1 and CDR2 (germline): SQVTM, ANQGSEA. The length of the CDR3 is 13 residues. The V and J ends lost 6 bases and 3 bases, in that order; junction bases with no gene match: 7. The CDR3 DNA is TGCAGCGTGCTCGACGACAGGGGCTACGAGCAGTACTTC. Amino acid sequence: CSVLDDRGYEQYF.

This chain uses TRBV5-1 with TRBJ1-1, with D possibly matching TRBD1 (5 bases). The V and J ends lost 7 bases and 5 bases respectively, with 18 bases between them. The CDR3 runs to 14 residues. The germline CDR1 and CDR2 sequences are SGHRS and YFSETQ. The DNA for the CDR3 is TGCGCCAGCGCTAAGCCAGGCGGGGGGACTGAAGCTTTCTTT. Its translation: CASAKPGGGTEAFF.

The table lists this clone with a few counts. The rearrangement links TRBV3-1 (or the pseudogene TRBV3-2) to TRBJ1-6; unclear D gene. This CDR3 region has 18 residues. Trimming took 0 bases from V and 0 from J, leaving 12 bases between them. CDR1 is LGHDT and CDR2 is YNNKEL in the germline V gene (reference sequence). Here the CDR3 DNA reads TGTGCCAGCAGCCAAGAGTCCGGATGGAGCTCCTATAATTCACCCCTCCACTTT. This translates into CASSQESGWSSYNSPLHF.

This clone appeared a single time. The CDR3 DNA reads as TGTGCCAGCAGCAACCTCAGGGGTCTCTACAATGAGCAGTTCTTC. It codes for CASSNLRGLYNEQFF. The chain uses TRBV7-9 and TRBJ2-1, with D tentatively TRBD1 (6 bases). The V and J ends lost 5 bases and 3 bases respectively, with 14 bases between them. The CDR3 contains 15 residues. The germline V gene encodes CDR1 SEHNR and CDR2 FQNEAQ (reference sequence).

In its sample, this clone was seen a few times. The gene calls are TRBV19 and TRBJ1-5; D gene ambiguous. The CDR3 spans 15 residues. Germline CDR1 and CDR2: LNHDA and SQIVND (reference sequence). V shed 7 bases and J shed 2 bases, with 15 bases lying between them. The CDR3 region has the DNA TGTGCCAGTACCGTCGGGTCACGTGGCAATCAGCCCCAGCATTTT. This sequence encodes CASTVGSRGNQPQHF.

The V gene is TRBV13, the J gene TRBJ1-1; D not resolved. The length of the CDR3 is 12 residues. V was pared by 8 bases and J by 0 bases, with 7 bases between. Looked up from germline, CDR1 is PRHDT and CDR2 is FYEKMQ (reference sequence). CDR3 sequence reads: CASEGVNTEAFF. CDR3 nucleotides: TGTGCCAGCGAGGGAGTGAACACTGAAGCTTTCTTT.

The V call is TRBV18, the J call TRBJ1-1, with 10 bases matching TRBD1. The CDR3 is 13 amino acids. Trimming at V came to 6 bases and at J to 6 bases, leaving 4 bases not matched to a gene. Germline V gene lookup returns CDR1 KGHSH and CDR2 LQKENI. CDR3 DNA sequence: TGTGCCAGCTCGGACAGGGGGTCGGCTGAAGCTTTCTTT. Encoded protein: CASSDRGSAEAFF.

The genes are TRBV11-2 and TRBJ2-1; 7 bases fit TRBD2. The germline CDR1 and CDR2 sequences are SGHAT and FQNNGV. V lost 5 bases and J lost 4; bases outside the gene matches: 11. There are 16 residues in the CDR3. CDR3 sequence: CASSTFMSGTYNEQFF. CDR3 sequence (DNA): TGTGCCAGCAGCACGTTTATGAGCGGGACTTACAATGAGCAGTTCTTC.

The chain combines TRBV25-1 with TRBJ2-7, with TRBD2 matching 7 bases. From germline, CDR1 is MGHDK and CDR2 SYGVNS. The junction had 9 bases not matched to a gene; V was cut back by 1 base and J by 6 bases. This CDR3 has 15 amino acids. CDR3 sequence (DNA): TGTGCCAGCAGTGAATGGGGGGGGAGTGGTCGCGAGCAGTACTTC. This translates into CASSEWGGSGREQYF.

V is TRBV11-2 and J is TRBJ2-5; D possibly corresponds to TRBD2 (6 bases). Germline assignment: CDR1 SGHAT and CDR2 FQNNGV. The length of the CDR3 is 14 residues. The germline V and J ends were trimmed by 4 bases and 2 bases, with 11 bases remaining between them. CDR3 sequence: CASSSTGLQETQYF. CDR3 sequence (DNA): TGTGCCAGCAGCTCGACGGGACTTCAAGAGACCCAGTACTTC.

DNA of the CDR3: TGTGCCAGCAGCCAAGATCTTGCGGGGGCCCCAGATACGCAGTATTTT. The encoded protein is CASSQDLAGAPDTQYF. This chain joins TRBV3-1 (or the pseudogene TRBV3-2) and TRBJ2-3; TRBD2 might be the D (7 bases). Germline CDR1 is LGHDT and CDR2 is YNNKEL (reference sequence). V dropped 0 bases and J dropped 4 bases, with 14 bases sitting between them. This CDR3 region has 16 residues.

The chain carries TRBV29-1 and TRBJ2-7, with 7 bases fitting TRBD2. Germline CDR1 and CDR2: SQVTM and ANQGSEA. J was trimmed by 2 bases and V by 1 base; bases with no gene match: 2. The CDR3 is made up of 13 amino acids. CDR3 nucleotides: TGCAGCGTTGAAGGGACTAGGACCTACGAGCAGTACTTC. Its translation: CSVEGTRTYEQYF.

The J gene is TRBJ1-1, the V gene TRBV6-2 or TRBV6-3; unclear D gene. This CDR3 has 14 residues. Germline loops: CDR1 MNHEY, CDR2 SVGEGT. V gave up 0 bases and J gave up 7 bases, with 12 bases separating them. The CDR3 region is CASSYSFHLVEAFF. CDR3 in DNA: TGTGCCAGCAGTTACTCGTTCCACCTAGTTGAAGCTTTCTTT.

This rearrangement joins TRBV5-6 to TRBJ1-2; a possible D gene is TRBD1 (6 bases). Germline-derived CDR1 and CDR2 are SGHDT and YYEEEE. V was trimmed by 1 base and J by 2 bases, leaving 15 bases between them. The CDR3 is 16 residues long. The CDR3, as DNA: TGTGCCAGCAGCTTGTTCTACAGAAGGGGGAACTATGGCTACACCTTC. It encodes CASSLFYRRGNYGYTF.

This chain joins TRBV29-1 and TRBJ2-2; a weak D match, TRBD2 (5 bases). Per the germline V gene, CDR1 is SQVTM and CDR2 is ANQGSEA. The V and J ends lost 4 bases and 4 bases respectively, with 10 bases between them. CDR3 length: 13 residues. The DNA of the CDR3 is TGCAGCGTTGGGACTTTCAGCACCGGGGAGCTGTTTTTT. It encodes CSVGTFSTGELFF.

The J gene is TRBJ1-1, the V gene TRBV6-1, with D tentatively TRBD1 (5 bases). V was trimmed by 3 bases and J by 1 base, leaving 15 bases between them. The germline V gene encodes CDR1 MNHNS and CDR2 SASEGT. The CDR3 is 16 residues long. The CDR3 sequence: CASSDRLAGPNTEAFF. CDR3 nucleotides: TGTGCCAGCAGTGACAGGTTAGCAGGGCCGAACACTGAAGCTTTCTTT.

The chain joins TRBV7-8 to TRBJ2-7, with 7 bases identical to TRBD1. The germline V gene encodes CDR1 SGHVS and CDR2 FQNEAQ. J lost 2 bases, V lost 8 bases, and 6 bases had no gene match. CDR3 length: 13 amino acids. The CDR3 reads CASGSQGTYEQYF. CDR3 DNA sequence: TGTGCCAGCGGGTCACAGGGGACCTACGAGCAGTACTTC.